Given below is one T cell receptor (beta chain) in context. The antigen remains unidentified. Viral peptide pools were used in the ViraFEST assay to expand antigen-specific CD4+ T cells, and sequencing came afterward. On day 10 of culture, CD4+ T cells were separated out. Either the BNT162b2 or mRNA-1273 vaccine was given to participants in two doses. A few million PBMC were seeded per well and grown in the presence of 9 to 10 IU/ml IL-2 and around 10 ug/ml peptides. This sample was taken from a study of vaccination effects on CD4 cells after COVID-19. Overall study context: Sampling occurred a median 72 days post second dose, range 14 to 241.

The V gene end was trimmed by 3 bases and the J gene end by 6 bases; junction bases not matched to a gene: 5. The CDR3 runs to 15 residues. The germline gives CDR1 LNHDA, CDR2 SQIVND (reference sequence). Clones were read by immunoSEQ multiplex PCR, and TCRdb kept only the in-frame ones, dropping some. The table records about 24,000 clones, about four fifths of them present only once. This TCR derives from a human donor who received a COVID-19 vaccine. Some clones in this sample may be carry-over from other donors' samples. The chain joins TRBV19 to TRBJ1-4; 9 bases map to TRBD1. Sequencing used CD4+ T cells from PBMCs cultured with SARS-CoV-2 spike peptides, obtained after COVID-19 vaccination. This chain's CDR3 is CASSIWTGEDEKLFF. The DNA for the CDR3 is TGTGCCAGTAGTATTTGGACAGGGGAGGATGAAAAACTGTTTTTT.